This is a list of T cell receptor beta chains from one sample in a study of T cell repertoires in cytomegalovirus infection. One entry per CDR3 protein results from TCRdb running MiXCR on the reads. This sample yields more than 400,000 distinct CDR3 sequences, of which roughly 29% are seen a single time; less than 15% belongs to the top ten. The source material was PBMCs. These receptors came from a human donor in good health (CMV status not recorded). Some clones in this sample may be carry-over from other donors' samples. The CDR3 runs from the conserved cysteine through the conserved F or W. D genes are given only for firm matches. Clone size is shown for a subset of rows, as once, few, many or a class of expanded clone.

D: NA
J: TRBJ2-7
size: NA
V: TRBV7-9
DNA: TGTGCCAGCAGCTCCGCATTATACGAGCAGTACTTC
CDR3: CASSSALYEQYF

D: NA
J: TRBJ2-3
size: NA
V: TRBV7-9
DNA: TGTGCCAGCTGGATCCCTGGGGCCACAGATACGCAGTATTTT
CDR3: CASWIPGATDTQYF

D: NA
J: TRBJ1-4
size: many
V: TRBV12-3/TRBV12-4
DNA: TGTGCCAGCAGTTGGGCTAGTGGAAAACTGTTTTTT
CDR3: CASSWASGKLFF

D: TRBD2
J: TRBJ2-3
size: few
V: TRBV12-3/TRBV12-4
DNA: TGTGCCAGCAGCACCGGGACTAGCGGGCGGCATACGCAGTATTTT
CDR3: CASSTGTSGRHTQYF

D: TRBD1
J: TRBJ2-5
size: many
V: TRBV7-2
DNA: TGTGCCAGCAGCTTAAACAGGGGGCAAGAGACCCAGTACTTC
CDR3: CASSLNRGQETQYF

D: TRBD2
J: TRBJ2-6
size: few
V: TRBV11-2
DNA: TGTGCCAGCAGCGTAGCGGGAGGGCCTGGGGCCAACGTCCTGACTTTC
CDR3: CASSVAGGPGANVLTF

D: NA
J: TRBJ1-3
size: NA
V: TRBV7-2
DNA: TGTGCCAGCAGCCCCCTAGGCTCTGGAAACACCATATATTTT
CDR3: CASSPLGSGNTIYF

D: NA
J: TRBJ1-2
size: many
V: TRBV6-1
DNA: TGTGCCAGCAGCCGGTCGCACTATGGCTACACCTTC
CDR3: CASSRSHYGYTF

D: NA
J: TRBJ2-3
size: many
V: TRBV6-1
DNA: TGTGCCAGCAGGCCGAAGGCCCAATTTGATACGCAGTATTTT
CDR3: CASRPKAQFDTQYF

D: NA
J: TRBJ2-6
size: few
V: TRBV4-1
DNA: TGCGCCAGCAGCCAAGATCCGAGTGGAGTTGCTGGGGCCAACGTCCTGACTTTC
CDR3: CASSQDPSGVAGANVLTF

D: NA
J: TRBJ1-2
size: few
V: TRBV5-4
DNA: TGTGCCAGCAGCTTGATCTCTAGCGGCTACACCTTC
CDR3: CASSLISSGYTF

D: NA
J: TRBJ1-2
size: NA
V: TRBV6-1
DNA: TGTGCCAGCAGCCGCCCTCTACAGGGAAACTATGGCTACACCTTC
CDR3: CASSRPLQGNYGYTF

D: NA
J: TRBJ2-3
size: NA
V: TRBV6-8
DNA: TGTGCCAGCAGCGGACAGCACACAGATACGCAGTATTTT
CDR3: CASSGQHTDTQYF

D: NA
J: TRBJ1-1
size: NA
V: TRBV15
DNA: TGTGCCACCAGCAGATCTTCGACCGAGGCTTTCTTT
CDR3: CATSRSSTEAFF

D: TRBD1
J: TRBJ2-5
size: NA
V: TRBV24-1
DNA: TGTGCCACCAGTGATTCGGGACAGGCGGGTATAGAGACCCAGTACTTC
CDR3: CATSDSGQAGIETQYF

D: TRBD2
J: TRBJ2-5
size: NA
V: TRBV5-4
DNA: TGTGCCAGCAGCAGGACTAGCAAAGAGACCCAGTACTTC
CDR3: CASSRTSKETQYF

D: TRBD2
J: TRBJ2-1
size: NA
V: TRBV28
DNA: TGTGCCAGCAGAAACAGCGGGACCCCCCCGGGGTTCTTC
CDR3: CASRNSGTPPGFF

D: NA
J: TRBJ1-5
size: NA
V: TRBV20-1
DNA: TGCAGTGCTAGAGTACCGGCGGACGATCAGCCCCAGCATTTT
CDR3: CSARVPADDQPQHF

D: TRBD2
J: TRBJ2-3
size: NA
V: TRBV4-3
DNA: TGCGCCAGCAGCCAAGATGGCGAGGGAGGGGCGGGTACGCAGTATTTT
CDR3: CASSQDGEGGAGTQYF

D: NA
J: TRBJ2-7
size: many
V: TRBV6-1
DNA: TGTGCCAGCAGTGAAACTCAACACGGCATATCCTACGAGCAGTACTTC
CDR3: CASSETQHGISYEQYF

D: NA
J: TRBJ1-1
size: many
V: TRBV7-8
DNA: TGTGCCAGCAGCTTAGAGACAGGATGGGACACTGAAGCTTTCTTT
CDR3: CASSLETGWDTEAFF

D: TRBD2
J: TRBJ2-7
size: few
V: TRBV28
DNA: TGTGCCAGCAGCCTAATAGCGGGAGGGAGCCGAAGCGAGCAGTACTTC
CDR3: CASSLIAGGSRSEQYF

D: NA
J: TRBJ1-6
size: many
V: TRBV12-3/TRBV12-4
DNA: TGTGCCAGCAGCCGTCTAAACAGGGCCGGGGGGGCCCTCCACTTT
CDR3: CASSRLNRAGGALHF

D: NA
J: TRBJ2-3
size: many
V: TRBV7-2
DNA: TGTGCCAGCAGCTTGGGGCAGGCTCCCACAGATACGCAGTATTTT
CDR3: CASSLGQAPTDTQYF

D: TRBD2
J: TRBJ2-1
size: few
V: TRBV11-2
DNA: TGTGCCAGCAGGTTAGGTCTAGCGGGGACTGGTGAGCAGTTCTTC
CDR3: CASRLGLAGTGEQFF

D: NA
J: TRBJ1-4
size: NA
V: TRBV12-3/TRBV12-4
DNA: TGTGCCAGCAGTTTTGTGGGGGACACTAATGAAAAACTGTTTTTT
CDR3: CASSFVGDTNEKLFF

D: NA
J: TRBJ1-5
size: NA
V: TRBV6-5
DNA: TGTGCCAGCAGTTACGGGATCGGTCAGCCCCAGCATTTT
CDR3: CASSYGIGQPQHF

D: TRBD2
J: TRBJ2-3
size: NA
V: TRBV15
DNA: TGTGCCACCAGCGGACTGACTAGCGGGAGGGCTCGGGATACGCAGTATTTT
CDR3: CATSGLTSGRARDTQYF

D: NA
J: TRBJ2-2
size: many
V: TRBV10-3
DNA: TGTGCCTCCCGGGGAGACGTTGATGGGCGCACCGGGGAGCTGTTTTTT
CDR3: CASRGDVDGRTGELFF

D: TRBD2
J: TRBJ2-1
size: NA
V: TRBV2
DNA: TGTGCCAGCAGTGCGCCCGGACTAGCGTCTCGCTATGAGCAGTTCTTC
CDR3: CASSAPGLASRYEQFF

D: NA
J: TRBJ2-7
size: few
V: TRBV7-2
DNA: TGTGCCAGCAGCATCGGTGTAAACGAGCAGTACTTC
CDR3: CASSIGVNEQYF

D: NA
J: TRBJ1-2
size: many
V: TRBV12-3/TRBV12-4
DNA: TGTGCCAGCAGTTTAGAAAACAGTTTGACATATGGCTACACCTTC
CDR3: CASSLENSLTYGYTF

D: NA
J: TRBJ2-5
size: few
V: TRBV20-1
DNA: TGCAGTGCCACGGGTGAAGGGGTGGCGGGCCAAGAGACCCAGTACTTC
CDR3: CSATGEGVAGQETQYF

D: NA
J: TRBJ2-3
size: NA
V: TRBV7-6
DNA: TGTGCCAGCAGCCTCACCGACGGAGATCATACGCAGTATTTT
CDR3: CASSLTDGDHTQYF

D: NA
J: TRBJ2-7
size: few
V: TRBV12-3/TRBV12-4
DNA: TGTGCCAGCAGTTCTGGGTCGGACGAGCAGTACTTC
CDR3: CASSSGSDEQYF

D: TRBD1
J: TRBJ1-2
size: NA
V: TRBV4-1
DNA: TGCGCCAGCAGCCAAGGTCCCGGGACAGGGATCTATGGCTACACCTTC
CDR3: CASSQGPGTGIYGYTF

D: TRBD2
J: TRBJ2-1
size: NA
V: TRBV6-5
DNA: TGTGCCAGCAGCCCGGGACTAGCGGGACTCCCTGGGAATGAGCAGTTCTTC
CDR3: CASSPGLAGLPGNEQFF

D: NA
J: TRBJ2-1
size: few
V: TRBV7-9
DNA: TGTGCCAGCGGAGGGTACAATGAGCAGTTCTTC
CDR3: CASGGYNEQFF

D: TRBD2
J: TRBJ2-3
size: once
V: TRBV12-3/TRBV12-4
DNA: TGTGCCAGCACATTTAGCGGGAGCTTGGCAGATACGCAGTATTTT
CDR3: CASTFSGSLADTQYF

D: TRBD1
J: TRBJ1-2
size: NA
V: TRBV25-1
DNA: TGTGCCAGCAGTGCTTACAGTGTGTACAGGGGTGGCTACACCTTC
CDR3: CASSAYSVYRGGYTF

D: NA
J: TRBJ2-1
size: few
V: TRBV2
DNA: TGTGCCAGCAGTGACGGGAGTCGGAGCTCCTACAATGAGCAGTTCTTC
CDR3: CASSDGSRSSYNEQFF

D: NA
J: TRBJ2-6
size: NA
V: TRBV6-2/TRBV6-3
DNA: TGTGCCAGCAGTTACTCCCGGGCGGGGTACTCTGGGGCCAACGTCCTGACTTTC
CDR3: CASSYSRAGYSGANVLTF

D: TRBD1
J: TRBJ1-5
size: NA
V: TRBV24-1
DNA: TGTGCCACCAGTGAATCGGACAGGGGAGGTAATCAGCCCCAGCATTTT
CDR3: CATSESDRGGNQPQHF

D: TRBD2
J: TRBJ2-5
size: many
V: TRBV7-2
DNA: TGTGCCAGCAACTTAGCGGGAAAGGAGACCCAGTACTTC
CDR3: CASNLAGKETQYF

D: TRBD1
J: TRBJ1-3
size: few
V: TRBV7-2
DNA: TGTGCCAGCAGAAATACAGGGGGCTCTGGAAACACCATATATTTT
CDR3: CASRNTGGSGNTIYF

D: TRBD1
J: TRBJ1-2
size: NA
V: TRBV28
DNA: TGTGCCAGCAGTCTGGGACAGGCGGCTAACTATGGCTACACCTTC
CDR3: CASSLGQAANYGYTF

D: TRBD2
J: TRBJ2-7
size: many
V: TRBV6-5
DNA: TGTGCCAGCAGTTCGTCGGGACTAGCCGCCTACGAGCAGTACTTC
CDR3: CASSSSGLAAYEQYF

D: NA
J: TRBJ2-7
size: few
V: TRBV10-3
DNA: TGTGCCATCAGTGATTCCGAGACTAACTACGAGCAGTACTTC
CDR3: CAISDSETNYEQYF

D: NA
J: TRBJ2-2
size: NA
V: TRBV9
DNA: TGTGCCAGCAGCGTAGTATCACCGGGGGAGGCCGGGGAGCTGTTTTTT
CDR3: CASSVVSPGEAGELFF